The clone carrying this TCR beta chain was observed a single time. The CDR3 totals 16 residues. Germline-derived CDR1 and CDR2 are SGHNT and YYREEE (reference sequence). After removal of 4 bases from V and 4 bases from J, the junction contained 10 bases not matched to a gene. Method: immunoSEQ multiplex PCR; TCRdb's copy keeps in-frame clones and lacks some. The sample carries about 200,000 clones, approximately 83% recorded once. This specimen comes from a study of blood T cell repertoires in COVID-19. Study-level information: Samples representing acute and convalescent COVID-19 were sourced from the United States, Italy and Spain. PBMCs, B-cell-depleted T cells, or T cells were the source of the cDNA or gDNA that made up the material.

The chain is built from TRBV5-4 and TRBJ2-1; the match to TRBD2 covers 8 bases. The receptor comes from a man aged 55 to 70 with acute or convalescent COVID-19. Sequencing was carried out using peripheral blood. CDR3 amino acids: CASSAKAGGGYNEQFF. The CDR3 DNA follows: TGTGCCAGCAGCGCTAAGGCTGGCGGGGGGTACAATGAGCAGTTCTTC.